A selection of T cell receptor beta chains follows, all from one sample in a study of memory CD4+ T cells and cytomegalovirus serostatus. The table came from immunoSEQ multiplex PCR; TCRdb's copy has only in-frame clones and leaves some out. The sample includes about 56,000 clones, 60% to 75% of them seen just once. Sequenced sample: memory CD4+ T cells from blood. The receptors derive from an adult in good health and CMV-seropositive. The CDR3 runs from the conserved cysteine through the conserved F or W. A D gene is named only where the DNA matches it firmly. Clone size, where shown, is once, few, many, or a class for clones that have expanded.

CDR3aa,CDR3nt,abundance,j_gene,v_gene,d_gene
CASSEGQRETQYF,TGTGCCAGCAGTGAGGGTCAACGGGAGACCCAGTACTTC,-,TRBJ2-5,TRBV2,-
CASSLATSGMGDTQYF,TGTGCCAGCAGCTTAGCCACTAGCGGGATGGGCGATACGCAGTATTTT,-,TRBJ2-3,TRBV7-8,TRBD2
CASRPSGMVDTQYF,TGTGCCAGTAGGCCGAGCGGGATGGTCGATACGCAGTATTTT,-,TRBJ2-3,TRBV19,TRBD2
CAISFNPDTQYF,TGTGCCATCAGCTTCAACCCAGATACGCAGTATTTT,-,TRBJ2-3,TRBV10-3,-
CASSIQWETQYF,TGTGCCAGCAGTATCCAGTGGGAGACCCAGTACTTC,-,TRBJ2-5,TRBV5-6,-
CASSIPGTRETQYF,TGTGCCAGCAGTATCCCCGGGACTCGGGAGACCCAGTACTTC,-,TRBJ2-5,TRBV7-9,-
CASKTRFKEQFF,TGTGCCAGCAAGACTAGATTTAAGGAGCAGTTCTTC,-,TRBJ2-1,TRBV2,-
CASSLTGPLGSEAFF,TGTGCCAGCTCACTGACGGGGCCGTTGGGGTCTGAAGCTTTCTTT,-,TRBJ1-1,TRBV18,-
CASRTRNQPQHF,TGTGCCAGCCGGACAAGAAATCAGCCCCAGCATTTT,-,TRBJ1-5,TRBV27,-
CASSQGTIGNTIYF,TGTGCCAGCAGCCAAGGAACTATTGGAAACACCATATATTTT,-,TRBJ1-3,TRBV4-2,-
CASSGGAGSGANVLTF,TGTGCCAGCAGTGGGGGGGCTGGCTCTGGGGCCAACGTCCTGACTTTC,-,TRBJ2-6,TRBV2,-
CASSPYRGTYGYTF,TGTGCCAGCAGCCCATACAGGGGAACCTATGGCTACACCTTC,-,TRBJ1-2,TRBV5-4,TRBD1
CASNPRGGGSNQPQHF,TGTGCCAGCAACCCCCGGGGCGGAGGCTCCAATCAGCCCCAGCATTTT,-,TRBJ1-5,TRBV6-6,-
CASSLERLAGTLNEQFF,TGTGCCAGCAGCTTGGAGCGACTAGCGGGAACCCTCAATGAGCAGTTCTTC,-,TRBJ2-1,TRBV5-4,TRBD2
CASSLRQGAYGYTF,TGTGCCAGCAGTTTGAGACAGGGGGCGTATGGCTACACCTTC,few,TRBJ1-2,TRBV27,TRBD1
CASSLAQDEAFF,TGTGCCAGCAGCTTAGCGCAAGACGAAGCTTTCTTT,once,TRBJ1-1,TRBV7-9,-
CASSINSELTDTQYF,TGTGCCAGTAGTATTAATAGCGAACTCACAGATACGCAGTATTTT,-,TRBJ2-3,TRBV19,-
CASSELARQETQYF,TGTGCCAGCAGTGAACTAGCGAGACAAGAGACCCAGTACTTC,-,TRBJ2-5,TRBV6-1,-
CASSRAGTGVTEAFF,TGTGCCAGTAGCCGGGCCGGGACAGGGGTTACTGAAGCTTTCTTT,-,TRBJ1-1,TRBV19,TRBD1
CASRAGTDTQYF,TGCGCCAGCAGAGCGGGGACAGATACGCAGTATTTT,-,TRBJ2-3,TRBV5-1,TRBD2
CSVDNTEAFF,TGCAGCGTTGACAACACTGAAGCTTTCTTT,-,TRBJ1-1,TRBV29-1,-
CASRNPGQGIPDTQYF,TGTGCCAGCAGGAATCCGGGACAGGGGATACCAGATACGCAGTATTTT,-,TRBJ2-3,TRBV28,TRBD1
CARTISGYEQYF,TGTGCCAGAACCATATCCGGCTACGAGCAGTACTTC,-,TRBJ2-7,TRBV5-3,-
CAISSDRGAWGYTF,TGTGCCATCAGCTCAGACAGGGGGGCGTGGGGCTACACCTTC,-,TRBJ1-2,TRBV10-3,TRBD1